Listed here are 10 T cell receptor beta chains from one sample, sequenced in a study of CD8+ T cells in alopecia areata. Following RNA extraction, reverse transcription yielded cDNA that acted as the sequencing template. Method: immunoSEQ multiplex PCR; TCRdb's copy keeps in-frame clones and lacks some. The table shows about 190,000 clones, with 45% to 65% occurring only once. The sample's treatment: oral pan-JAK inhibitor, 5-10 mg twice daily. The input for sequencing was CD4+ T cells sorted from blood, taken at week 4, from a patient treated with tofacitinib. The origin of the receptors is a human donor with alopecia areata.

The rearrangement joins TRBV6-5 to TRBJ1-3, with 7 bases aligning to TRBD1. The CDR3 loop spans 14 amino acids. Per the germline V gene, CDR1 is MNHEY and CDR2 is SVGAGI. V was clipped by 6 bases and J by 4 bases; unmatched bases: 6. Here the CDR3 reads CASRTGAPGNTIYF. The CDR3 DNA sequence: TGTGCCAGCAGAACAGGGGCGCCGGGAAACACCATATATTTT.

This clone turned up a few times. V is TRBV29-1 and J is TRBJ2-3; no firm D call. CDR1 and CDR2 from the germline V gene are SQVTM and ANQGSEA. This CDR3 contains 11 residues. The V end was cut by 6 bases, the J end by 6 bases, with 10 bases between. In DNA, the CDR3 is TGCAGCGTCCTCTTATCGGATACGCAGTATTTT. It encodes CSVLLSDTQYF.

The chain joins TRBV29-1 to TRBJ2-1; 7 bases are shared with TRBD1. The germline V gene encodes CDR1 SQVTM and CDR2 ANQGSEA. Trimming took 7 bases from V and 5 from J; bases not matched to a gene: 5. The CDR3 sequence is 12 residues long. CDR3 DNA: TGCAGCGGACAGGGTTCTAACAATGAGCAGTTCTTC. Translating it yields CSGQGSNNEQFF.

The CDR3, as DNA: TGCAGCGCCGAGGGACAGCGCTATGGCTACACCTTC. Protein sequence: CSAEGQRYGYTF. The chain carries TRBV29-1 and TRBJ1-2; 7 nucleotides match TRBD1. This CDR3 is 12 amino acids long. Trimming removed 7 bases from V and 4 bases from J; junction bases left unmatched: 6. Germline CDR1 is SQVTM and CDR2 is ANQGSEA. Based on the CDR3 plus reference TRBV29-1 and TRBJ1-2, the full variable domain is SAVISQKPSRDICQRGTSLTIQCQVDSQVTMMFWYRQQPGQSLTLIATANQGSEATYESGFVIDKFPISRPNLTFSTLTVSNMSPEDSSIYLCSAEGQRYGYTFGSGTRLTVV.

This CDR3 is CASSLGTGNFEAFF. The CDR3 nucleotides are TGCGCCAGCAGCCTCGGGACAGGGAACTTTGAAGCTTTCTTT. The chain links TRBV5-1 to TRBJ1-1; 9 nucleotides line up with TRBD1. The V segment lost 4 bases and the J segment 7 bases; nucleotides outside the gene matches: 8. The CDR3 covers 14 residues. Germline V gene data show CDR1 as SGHRS and CDR2 as YFSETQ. The full variable domain, rest sourced from reference TRBV5-1 and TRBJ1-1, is KAGVTQTPRYLIKTRGQQVTLSCSPISGHRSVSWYQQTPGQGLQFLFEYFSETQRNKGNFPGRFSGRQFSNSRSEMNVSTLELGDSALYLCASSLGTGNFEAFFGQGTRLTVV.

The chain employs TRBV6-6 and TRBJ1-5; 9 nucleotides match TRBD1. From germline, CDR1 is MNHNY and CDR2 SVGAGI (reference sequence). The CDR3 extends over 15 amino acids. J was trimmed by 9 bases and V by 5 bases; bases with no gene match: 11. CDR3 coding DNA: TGTGCCAGCAGTCCAGGACAGGGGCCCGATCGGCCCCAGCATTTT. Its translation is CASSPGQGPDRPQHF.

The rearrangement links TRBV25-1 to TRBJ2-4; the D gene is possibly TRBD1 (6 bases). The CDR3 extends over 16 amino acids. Trimming stripped 2 bases from V and 0 bases from J, with 11 bases between. Germline-derived CDR1 and CDR2 are MGHDK and SYGVNS. CDR3 DNA sequence: TGTGCCAGCAGTGAAAACAGGGTCGGAGCCAAAAACATTCAGTACTTC. It translates to CASSENRVGAKNIQYF.

This chain uses TRBV5-1 with TRBJ1-2; possibly TRBD1 for D (5 bases). V was shortened by 0 bases and J by 2 bases, with 8 bases between the two germline ends. CDR1 and CDR2 from the germline V gene are SGHRS and YFSETQ. CDR3 length: 14 amino acids. CDR3 sequence (DNA): TGCGCCAGCAGCTTGGAGGGACGGAACTATGGCTACACCTTC. Its translation: CASSLEGRNYGYTF.

V and J are TRBV29-1 and TRBJ2-1, with a weak D call TRBD2 (7 bases). V shed 8 bases and J shed 10 bases, with 18 bases lying between them. Germline assignment: CDR1 SQVTM and CDR2 ANQGSEA. The length of the CDR3 is 12 residues. This CDR3 reads CSSNRGAGEQFF. The CDR3 DNA follows: TGCAGCTCAAATCGGGGGGCAGGGGAGCAGTTCTTC.

The rearrangement joins TRBV7-2 to TRBJ1-2, with unresolved D. Germline CDR1 reads SGHTA; CDR2 reads FQGNSA. This CDR3 is built from 13 residues. The germline V and J ends were trimmed by 5 bases and 8 bases, with 15 bases remaining between them. The CDR3 region is CASSPYREGGYTF. CDR3 nucleotides: TGTGCCAGCAGCCCGTACCGTGAGGGCGGCTACACCTTC.